The entry that follows covers one T cell receptor (beta chain) sequence. This clone was seen more than once but under ten times. No antigen is known for it. Per-nucleotide qualities are absent, and no much larger clonotype sits a single base away. Per the germline V gene, ENHRY is the CDR1 and SYGVKD is the CDR2. V is cut back by 4 bases and J by 7 bases, with 5 bases in the junction unmatched. The CDR3, from cysteine to phenylalanine, totals 13 residues. The CDR3 DNA has 39 bases and is translated from base 1. The cohort comprised approximately 700 healthy bone marrow donors. Cohort members were all nominally healthy when sampled, although unrecorded immune exposures were likely present. The donor tested CMV seronegative, placing the donor among the 350 to 400 seronegative members of the cohort. Every donor gave a peripheral blood sample, and the peripheral blood mononuclear cells from that sample were used for TCR beta sequencing. Genomic DNA was extracted from the blood cell samples with the Qiagen DNeasy Blood Extraction Kit.

This specimen comes from a study of cytomegalovirus exposure and HLA in healthy donors (dated 2017 in TCRdb). About the full investigation: In an earlier analysis of some 610 of the donors, 276 Gb of sequence data and some 100 million unique TCR beta sequences from approximately 180 million T cells were reported. Typing coverage differed by locus: A, B, C, DRB1 and DQB1 were typed in roughly 629-630 donors, DQA1 in about 550, DPA1 in some 600, and DPB1 in roughly 470. The study was designed to test whether signatures of past pathogen exposure could be identified by cataloging public T cell receptors. Because of strong linkage in the cohort, a handful of DR-DQ haplotypes were treated as single units for association and clustering. The T cell repertoires of several hundred subjects were profiled by immunosequencing and related to cytomegalovirus serostatus. Both class I and class II loci were covered by HLA typing, at four-digit resolution. Among roughly 400 genotyped donors of the cohort, an average of about 240,000 unique TCR beta nucleotide sequences was sequenced per donor, of which 15% to 20% were non-productive. Roughly 300 gigabases of sequencing data and around 85 million unique TCR sequences made up an early release that covered approximately 620 HLA-typed donors. An earlier analysis of around 580 of the donors used high-throughput TCR beta sequencing to judge whether each TCR beta V gene segment behaved as functional or pseudogenic. Every repertoire in the discovery cohort had been generated on one and the same sequencing platform. The later analysis used no new phenotypic data to find candidate immune exposures, relying instead on TCR beta sequences and their occurrence across donors. To predict cytomegalovirus infection status, the study brought together high-throughput TCR immunosequencing, statistical association of individual TCRs with disease status, and machine learning. Donor age, sex, ethnicity and CMV serostatus were collected together with the repertoire data. Among the approximately 420 genotyped donors, around 81% belonged to the genetic ancestry cluster associated with self-reported Caucasian donors. Along with the roughly 670-subject first cohort, a separate validation cohort of over a hundred different subjects was used. A later genetic analysis took genome-wide SNP genotypes for about three fifths of the roughly 700 donors and used that subset as a discovery cohort. A later analysis re-analyzed previously published TCR beta repertoires from several hundred donors and added high-resolution HLA genotyping to study TCR occurrence patterns.

Points the paper makes about the study in general: A further reported finding was that TCR beta sequences accurately predicted the HLA-A and HLA-B alleles for most subjects in the first cohort. HLA typing was unavailable for some donors at each locus, so association tests used only the typed subset. In an earlier analysis of some 500 of the donors, most TCR beta V segments appeared in productive rearrangements about 90% or about 30% of the time, broadly matching IMGT annotations. Linkage disequilibrium might explain the correlated functional status among segregating V segments, but an unknown experimental factor could not be ruled out. In a later genetic analysis, a missense DCLRE1C variant was associated with V-gene and J-gene trimming of TCR beta chains, and the association was replicated in an independent cohort. A later analysis reported that several top co-occurrence clusters appeared linked to parvovirus B19, influenza, CMV and Epstein-Barr virus. According to a later genetic analysis, donors in an Asian-associated ancestry cluster had fewer N-insertions in productive TCRs than the approximately 700-donor mean. The presence/absence analyses assumed that sequencing depth was roughly uniform across donors, and that assumption may not be true. A later analysis found that TCR association rates varied across HLA loci, with DRB1 alleles showing the most associated TCRs and HLA-C alleles the fewest. Compared with equally common non-associated chains, HLA-associated TCR beta chains in a later analysis were more clonally expanded and had lower generation probabilities. The only immune exposure information available for the cohort was CMV serostatus. The classifier was reported to diagnose cytomegalovirus status with high specificity and sensitivity in both the original and validation cohorts. A later analysis associated 15,000 to 20,000 TCR beta sequences with specific HLA alleles at a false discovery rate of 0.05. A cluster of highly shared sequence variants was judged likely to be a technical artifact of the sequencing pipeline. Most CMV-associated TCR beta chains appeared to be HLA-restricted in a later analysis, and the HLA associations seemed to be driven largely by CMV exposure. Because counts were too low, roughly 16 rarely observed V segments, including chromosome 9 orphons, were excluded from the earlier analysis of a few hundred of the donors. Strong co-occurrence of HLA alleles, especially DR and DQ, made assigning TCR associations to individual alleles difficult. This cohort had only TCR beta chains sequenced, and the lack of alpha or paired-chain data limited which features could be detected. The 87-base-pair reads could not distinguish some IMGT-functional V segments, including TRBV6-2 and TRBV6-3, so those segments were excluded. The authors suggested that the approach could potentially be extended to other disease states and immunological phenotypes. The study gave a list of over 150 TCR beta chains associated with cytomegalovirus. A few of the identified cytomegalovirus-associated TCR beta chains were confirmed in vitro to be specific for cytomegalovirus antigens. Most TCR sequences were seen in very few donors, while some public TCRs were found in many individuals.

Libraries were prepared through the immunoSEQ multiplex PCR assay. For the multiplex PCR, a mixture combining 60 forward primers for TCR Vbeta segments and 13 reverse primers for TCR Jbeta segments was used. The CDR3 region of rearranged TCR beta genes was amplified from genomic DNA with a multiplex PCR assay. On the Illumina HiSeq System, the amplified TCR beta libraries were sequenced as 87-base-pair reads. Turning to the authors' computational methods: A later analysis counted tens of millions of unique TCR beta chains across the 550 to 750 repertoires, and 10 million to 11 million of these chains were shared by at least two donors. Raw reads were error-corrected and collapsed into unique sequences by a nearest-neighbor algorithm in which closely related sequences were merged to remove PCR and sequencing errors. Alignment of CDR3 sequences to IMGT reference sequences was used to assign V, D and J gene segments. Each retained sequence needed at least a six-nucleotide match to both a V gene segment and a J gene segment. Rearrangements were called productive when the CDR3 lacked stop codons and stayed in frame with V and J; all others were non-productive. Following IMGT convention, CDR3 was defined as the stretch from the second conserved V-encoded cysteine to the conserved J-encoded phenylalanine. The earlier analysis of about 570 of the donors excluded any sequence lacking an unambiguous match to a single V gene segment. An earlier analysis of a few hundred of the donors called V segments functional above 56.7% productive rearrangements and segregating when the between-donor standard deviation exceeded 5%. To diagnose cytomegalovirus status from the catalog of TCR beta chain sequences, a statistical classification framework was built. V and J gene assignment, in a later analysis, came from comparing TCR nucleotide sequences with IMGT/GENE-DB human TR gene sequences. The TCRdist pipeline was used in a later analysis to assign CDR3 sequences and most-parsimonious VDJ recombination scenarios. In a later analysis, each TCR beta chain was defined by its CDR3 amino acid sequence together with its V-gene family, and reads lacking a unique V-gene family were excluded. A later analysis removed 600 or so highly shared, low-generation-probability nucleotide sequences to deal with suspected cross-contamination and a sequencing artifact. For each public chain, a later analysis derived a clonal expansion index from normalized ranks of inferred template counts within each repertoire. Generation probabilities in a later analysis came from a VDJ recombination model fitted to out-of-frame rearrangements, and those results were checked against IGoR. A later analysis scored TCR-TCR, TCR-HLA and TCR-CMV co-occurrence with hypergeometric tests, applying a repertoire-size bias correction to TCR pairs. To estimate false discovery rates, a later analysis permuted the HLA or CMV assignments 20 times. In a later analysis, co-occurring TCRs were grouped using DBSCAN, and TCRdist sequence similarity was added for clustering within HLA-allele-positive subsets. Repertoires with fewer than 30,000 or more than 120,000 public chains were left out of co-occurrence clustering, as were about five repertoires with anomalous nucleotide sharing. Entries here come from immuneACCESS through TCRdb and include only in-frame sequences with V and J called. Some clones fail to appear in such tables; in the studies checked, an unresolved V gene covers under half of the shortfall, and the cause of the remainder is unknown. The V and J calls and clone size were taken over from that table, and D and trimming were inferred from the DNA. The sample data list roughly 150,000 clones, and around two thirds of these were observed just once. 1.5% to 2% of the sample belongs to the ten largest clones.

What was sequenced was PBMCs. The chain uses TRBV10-3 and TRBJ2-7, with 9 bases matching TRBD1. The receptor comes from a woman aged 18-29 years in good health and CMV-seronegative. The DNA reads TGTGCCATCAGTGGGGACAGGGCTGGGGAGCAGTACTTC. The translation is CAISGDRAGEQYF.